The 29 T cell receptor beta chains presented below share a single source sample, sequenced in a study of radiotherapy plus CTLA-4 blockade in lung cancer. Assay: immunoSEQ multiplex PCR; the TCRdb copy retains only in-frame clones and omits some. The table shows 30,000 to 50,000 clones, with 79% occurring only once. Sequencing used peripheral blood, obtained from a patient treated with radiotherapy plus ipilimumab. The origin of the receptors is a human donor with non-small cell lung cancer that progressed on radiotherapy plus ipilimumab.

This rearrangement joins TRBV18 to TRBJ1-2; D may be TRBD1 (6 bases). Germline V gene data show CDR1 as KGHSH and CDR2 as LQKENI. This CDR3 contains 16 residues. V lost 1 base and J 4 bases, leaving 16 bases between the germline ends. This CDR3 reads CASSPLMQGPVYGYTF. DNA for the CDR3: TGTGCCAGCTCACCACTAATGCAGGGGCCGGTCTATGGCTACACCTTC.

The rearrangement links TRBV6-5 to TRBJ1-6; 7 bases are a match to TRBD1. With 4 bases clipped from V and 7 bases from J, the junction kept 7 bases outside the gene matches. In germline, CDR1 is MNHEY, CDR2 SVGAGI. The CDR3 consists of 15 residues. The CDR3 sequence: CASSFLTGRNSPLHF. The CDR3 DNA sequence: TGTGCCAGCAGTTTCCTGACAGGGCGGAATTCACCCCTCCACTTT.

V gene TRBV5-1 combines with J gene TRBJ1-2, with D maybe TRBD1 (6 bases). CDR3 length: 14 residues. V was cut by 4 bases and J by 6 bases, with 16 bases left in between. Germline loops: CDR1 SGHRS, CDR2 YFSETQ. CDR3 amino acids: CASSPLPRGNGYTF. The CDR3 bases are TGCGCCAGCAGCCCCCTCCCCAGGGGTAATGGCTACACCTTC.

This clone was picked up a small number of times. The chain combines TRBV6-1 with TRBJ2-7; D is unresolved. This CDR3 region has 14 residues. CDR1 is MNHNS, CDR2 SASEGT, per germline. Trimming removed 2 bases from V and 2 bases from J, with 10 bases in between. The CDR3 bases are TGTGCCAGCAGTGAATCGCCAGGCACCTACGAGCAGTACTTC. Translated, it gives CASSESPGTYEQYF.

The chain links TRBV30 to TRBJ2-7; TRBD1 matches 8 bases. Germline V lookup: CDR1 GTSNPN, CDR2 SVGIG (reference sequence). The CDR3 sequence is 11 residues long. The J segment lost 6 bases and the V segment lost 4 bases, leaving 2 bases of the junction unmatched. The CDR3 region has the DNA TGTGCCTGGACCGGGACAGGCGAGCAGTACTTC. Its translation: CAWTGTGEQYF.

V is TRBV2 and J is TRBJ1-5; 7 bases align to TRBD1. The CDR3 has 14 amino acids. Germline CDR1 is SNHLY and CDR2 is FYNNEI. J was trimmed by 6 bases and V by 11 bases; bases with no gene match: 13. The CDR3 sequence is CASSSGTEIQPQHF. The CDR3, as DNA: TGTGCCTCCTCCTCCGGGACAGAGATTCAGCCCCAGCATTTT.

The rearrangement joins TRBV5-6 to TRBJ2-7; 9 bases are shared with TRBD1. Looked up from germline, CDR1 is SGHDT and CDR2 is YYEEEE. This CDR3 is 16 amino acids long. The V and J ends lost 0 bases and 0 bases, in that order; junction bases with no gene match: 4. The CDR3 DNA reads TGTGCCAGCAGCTTGGGGGGACAGGGTTCCTCCTACGAGCAGTACTTC. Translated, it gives CASSLGGQGSSYEQYF. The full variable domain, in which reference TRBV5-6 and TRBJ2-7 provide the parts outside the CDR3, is DAGVTQSPTHLIKTRGQQVTLRCSPKSGHDTVSWYQQALGQGPQFIFQYYEEEERQRGNFPDRFSGHQFPNYSSELNVNALLLGDSALYLCASSLGGQGSSYEQYFGPGTRLTVT.

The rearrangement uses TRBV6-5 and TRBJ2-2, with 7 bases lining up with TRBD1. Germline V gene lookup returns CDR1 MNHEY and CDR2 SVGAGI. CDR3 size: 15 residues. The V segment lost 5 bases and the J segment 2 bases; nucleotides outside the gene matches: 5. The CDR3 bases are TGTGCCAGCAGTGGGGACAGCCAAAACACCGGGGAGCTGTTTTTT. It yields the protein CASSGDSQNTGELFF.

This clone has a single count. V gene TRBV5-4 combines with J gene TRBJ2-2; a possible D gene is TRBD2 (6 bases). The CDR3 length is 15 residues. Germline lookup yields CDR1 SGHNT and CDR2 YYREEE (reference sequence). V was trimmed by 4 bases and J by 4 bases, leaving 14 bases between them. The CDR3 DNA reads TGTGCCAGCAGCCTGTCCGGGACTGTCACCGGGGAGCTGTTTTTT. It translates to CASSLSGTVTGELFF.

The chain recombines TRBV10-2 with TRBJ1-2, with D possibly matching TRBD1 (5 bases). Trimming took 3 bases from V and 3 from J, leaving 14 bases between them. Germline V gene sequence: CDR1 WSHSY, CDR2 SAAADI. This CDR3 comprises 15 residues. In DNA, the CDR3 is TGCGCCAGCAGTGACAGGGTATGGAATGACTATGGCTACACCTTC. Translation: CASSDRVWNDYGYTF.

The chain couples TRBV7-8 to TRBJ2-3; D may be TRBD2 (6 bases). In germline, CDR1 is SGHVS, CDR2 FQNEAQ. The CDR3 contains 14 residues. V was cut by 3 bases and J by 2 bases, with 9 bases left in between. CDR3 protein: CASSFTSFTDTQYF. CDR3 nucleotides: TGTGCCAGCAGCTTTACTAGCTTCACAGATACGCAGTATTTT.

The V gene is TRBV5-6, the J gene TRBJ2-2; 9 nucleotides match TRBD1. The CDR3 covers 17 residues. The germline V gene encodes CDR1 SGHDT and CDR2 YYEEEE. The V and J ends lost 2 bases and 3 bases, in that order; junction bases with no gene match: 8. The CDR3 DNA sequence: TGTGCCAGCAGCTTATATGGGACAGGGAGTTACACCGGGGAGCTGTTTTTT. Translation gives CASSLYGTGSYTGELFF.

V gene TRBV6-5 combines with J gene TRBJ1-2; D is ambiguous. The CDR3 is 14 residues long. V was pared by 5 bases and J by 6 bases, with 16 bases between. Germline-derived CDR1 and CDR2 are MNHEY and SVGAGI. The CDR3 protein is CASSPPGGVHGYTF. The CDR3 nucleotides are TGTGCCAGCAGTCCCCCGGGAGGCGTACATGGCTACACCTTC.

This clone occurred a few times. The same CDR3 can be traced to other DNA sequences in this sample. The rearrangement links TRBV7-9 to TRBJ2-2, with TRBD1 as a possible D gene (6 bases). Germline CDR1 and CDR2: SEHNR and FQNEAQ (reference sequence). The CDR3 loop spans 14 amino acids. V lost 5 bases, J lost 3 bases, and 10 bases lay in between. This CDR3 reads CASSHNRDTGELFF. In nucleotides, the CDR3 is TGTGCCAGCAGCCACAACAGGGACACCGGGGAGCTGTTTTTT. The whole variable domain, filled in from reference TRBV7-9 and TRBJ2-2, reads DTGVSQNPRHKITKRGQNVTFRCDPISEHNRLYWYRQTLGQGPEFLTYFQNEAQLEKSRLLSDRFSAERPKGSFSTLEIQRTEQGDSAMYLCASSHNRDTGELFFGEGSRLTVL.

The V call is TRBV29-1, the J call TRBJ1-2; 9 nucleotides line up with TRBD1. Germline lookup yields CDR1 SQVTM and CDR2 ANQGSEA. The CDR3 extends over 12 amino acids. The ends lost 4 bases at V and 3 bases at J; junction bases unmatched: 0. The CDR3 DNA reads TGCAGCGTTGGGACAGGGGACTATGGCTACACCTTC. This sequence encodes CSVGTGDYGYTF.

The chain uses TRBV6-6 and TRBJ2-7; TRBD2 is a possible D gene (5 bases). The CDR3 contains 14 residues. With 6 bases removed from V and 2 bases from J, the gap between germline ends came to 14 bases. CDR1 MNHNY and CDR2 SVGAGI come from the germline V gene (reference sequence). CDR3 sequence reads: CASRGRGSPYEQYF. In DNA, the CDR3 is TGTGCCAGCAGGGGGAGAGGGAGCCCCTACGAGCAGTACTTC.

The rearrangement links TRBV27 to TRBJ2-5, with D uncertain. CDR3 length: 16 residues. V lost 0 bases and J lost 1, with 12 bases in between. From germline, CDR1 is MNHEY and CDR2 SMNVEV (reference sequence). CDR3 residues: CASSLSALGSQETQYF. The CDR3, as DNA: TGTGCCAGCAGTTTATCGGCTCTGGGCAGCCAAGAGACCCAGTACTTC.

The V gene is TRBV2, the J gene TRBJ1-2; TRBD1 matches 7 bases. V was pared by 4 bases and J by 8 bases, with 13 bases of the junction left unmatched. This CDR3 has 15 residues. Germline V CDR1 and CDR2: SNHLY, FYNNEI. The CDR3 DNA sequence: TGTGCCAGCAGTGGAGGGGGACAGATATCTATGGGCTACACCTTC. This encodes CASSGGGQISMGYTF.

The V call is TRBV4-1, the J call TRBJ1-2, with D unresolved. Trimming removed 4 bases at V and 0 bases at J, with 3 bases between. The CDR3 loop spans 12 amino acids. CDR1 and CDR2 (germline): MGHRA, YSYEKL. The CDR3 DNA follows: TGCGCCAGCAGCCCTGCTAACTATGGCTACACCTTC. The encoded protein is CASSPANYGYTF.

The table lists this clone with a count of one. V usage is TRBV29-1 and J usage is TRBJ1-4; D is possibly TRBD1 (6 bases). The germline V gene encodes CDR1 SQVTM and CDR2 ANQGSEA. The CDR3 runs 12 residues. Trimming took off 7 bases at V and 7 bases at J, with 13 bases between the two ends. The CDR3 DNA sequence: TGCAGCGGAGGGGCAGGGGTTGAAAAACTGTTTTTT. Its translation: CSGGAGVEKLFF.

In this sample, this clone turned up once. The CDR3 sequence: CSTLPGYTF. CDR3 DNA sequence: TGCAGTACTCTTCCTGGCTACACCTTC. The chain has TRBV20-1 and TRBJ1-2; no clear D. With 8 bases removed from V and 7 bases from J, the gap between germline ends came to 8 bases. Per the germline V gene, CDR1 is DFQATT and CDR2 is SNEGSKA (reference sequence). This CDR3 has 9 residues.

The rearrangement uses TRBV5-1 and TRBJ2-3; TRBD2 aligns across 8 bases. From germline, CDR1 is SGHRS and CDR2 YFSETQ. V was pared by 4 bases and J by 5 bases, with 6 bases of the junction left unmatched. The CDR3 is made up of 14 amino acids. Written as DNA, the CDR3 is TGCGCCAGCAGCACCTCGGGGGGGGGAGATACGCAGTATTTT. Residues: CASSTSGGGDTQYF.

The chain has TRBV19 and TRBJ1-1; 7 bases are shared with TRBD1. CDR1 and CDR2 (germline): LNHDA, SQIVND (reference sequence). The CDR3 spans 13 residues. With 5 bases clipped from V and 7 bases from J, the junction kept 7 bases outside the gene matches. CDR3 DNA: TGTGCCAGTAGTGTCGGCAGACAGGGTGAAGCTTTCTTT. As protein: CASSVGRQGEAFF. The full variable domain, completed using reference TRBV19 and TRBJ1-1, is DGGITQSPKYLFRKEGQNVTLSCEQNLNHDAMYWYRQDPGQGLRLIYYSQIVNDFQKGDIAEGYSVSREKKESFPLTVTSAQKNPTAFYLCASSVGRQGEAFFGQGTRLTVV.

The CDR3 protein is CATRSLVAGGLNEQFF. CDR3 in DNA: TGTGCCACCAGATCCCTGGTGGCGGGGGGGCTCAATGAGCAGTTCTTC. V gene TRBV25-1 combines with J gene TRBJ2-1; 9 nucleotides match TRBD2. V lost 10 bases and J lost 6; bases outside the gene matches: 16. The germline CDR1 and CDR2 sequences are MGHDK and SYGVNS. The CDR3 runs to 16 residues.

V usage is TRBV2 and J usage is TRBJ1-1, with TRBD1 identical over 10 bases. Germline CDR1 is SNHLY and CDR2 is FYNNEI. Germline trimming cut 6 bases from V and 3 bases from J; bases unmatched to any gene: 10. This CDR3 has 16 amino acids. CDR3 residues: CASSRQGADGDTEAFF. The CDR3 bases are TGTGCCAGCAGCCGACAGGGGGCGGACGGAGACACTGAAGCTTTCTTT.

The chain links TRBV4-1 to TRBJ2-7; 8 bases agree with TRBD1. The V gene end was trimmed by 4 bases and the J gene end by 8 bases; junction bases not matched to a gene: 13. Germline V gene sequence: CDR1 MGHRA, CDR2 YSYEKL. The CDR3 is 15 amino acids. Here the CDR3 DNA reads TGCGCCAGCAGCCCGGGGGACAGGATCCCTACGAAGCAGTACTTC. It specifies CASSPGDRIPTKQYF.

The CDR3 sequence: CASSTFPGQASSYEQYF. As DNA, the CDR3 is TGTGCCAGCAGCACTTTCCCGGGACAGGCGAGCTCCTACGAGCAGTACTTC. The V gene is TRBV28, the J gene TRBJ2-7; TRBD1 matches 8 bases. Losses at the gene ends were 6 bases for V and 0 bases for J; bases not matched to a gene: 13. Germline V lookup: CDR1 MDHEN, CDR2 SYDVKM. This CDR3 has 17 residues.

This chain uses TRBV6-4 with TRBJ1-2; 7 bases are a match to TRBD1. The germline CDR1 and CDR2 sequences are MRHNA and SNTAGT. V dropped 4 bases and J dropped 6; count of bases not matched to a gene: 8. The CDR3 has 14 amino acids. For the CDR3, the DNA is TGTGCCAGCAGTGTCGGAAACAGGGGTGATGGCTACACCTTC. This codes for CASSVGNRGDGYTF.

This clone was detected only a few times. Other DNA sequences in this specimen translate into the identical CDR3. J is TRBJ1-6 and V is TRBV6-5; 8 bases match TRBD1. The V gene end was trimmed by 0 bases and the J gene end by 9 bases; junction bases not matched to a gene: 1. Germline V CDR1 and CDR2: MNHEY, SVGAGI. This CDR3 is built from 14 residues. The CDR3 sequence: CASSYSDRGSPLHF. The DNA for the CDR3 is TGTGCCAGCAGTTACTCAGACAGGGGTTCACCCCTCCACTTT.